A selection of T cell receptor beta chains follows, all from one sample in a study of blood T cell repertoires in COVID-19. TCRdb keeps only in-frame clones here, not all; method: immunoSEQ multiplex PCR. Found here are 300,000 to 450,000 clones, 75% to 90% of them singletons; the top ten hold approximately 1%. Sequencing was carried out using PBMCs or T cells enriched from blood (not recorded which). These receptors were taken from a man aged 18 to 29 who had recovered from COVID-19. Each CDR3 is given with its conserved first and last residue. The D gene is left open where the match is weak. Expanded clones get a size class; other rows say once, few or many, or leave the size out.

j_call | v_call | clone_size | d_call | cdr3_nt | cdr3_aa
TRBJ2-3 | TRBV9 | NA | NA | TGTGCCAGCAGCGCCGGAGGTGAACTTCACTCACACACAGATACGCAGTATTTT | CASSAGGELHSHTDTQYF
TRBJ1-2 | TRBV27 | NA | TRBD1 | TGTGCCAGCAGCCCGACAGGGGGTATCGGCTACACCTTC | CASSPTGGIGYTF
TRBJ2-1 | TRBV9 | NA | NA | TGTGCCAGCAGCGTAGCTGCGTCAGGCACCTACAATGAGCAGTTCTTC | CASSVAASGTYNEQFF
TRBJ2-5 | TRBV28 | NA | NA | TGTGCCAGCAGCCCGGTCGCGCCGGGCCTAGGAGGGGAGACCCAGTACTTC | CASSPVAPGLGGETQYF
TRBJ2-2 | TRBV19 | NA | TRBD1 | TGTGCCAGTAGTATAGGAAGGGGGCCCAACACCGGGGAGCTGTTTTTT | CASSIGRGPNTGELFF
TRBJ1-2 | TRBV5-6 | NA | NA | TGTGCCAGCAGCTTGAGAGGGTCGGGAGGCTACACCTTC | CASSLRGSGGYTF
TRBJ2-5 | TRBV28 | NA | NA | TGTGCCAGCAGTTTAACTAAAGAGACCCAGTACTTC | CASSLTKETQYF
TRBJ2-7 | TRBV19 | NA | TRBD1 | TGTGCCAGTAGGAGGACAGGGGGCCTAAACGAGCAGTACTTC | CASRRTGGLNEQYF
TRBJ2-5 | TRBV9 | NA | TRBD2 | TGTGCCAGCAGCGTTTCAGCGGGGGGGAAAGAGACCCAGTACTTC | CASSVSAGGKETQYF
TRBJ1-2 | TRBV3-1/TRBV3-2 | NA | NA | TGTGCCAGCAGCCTAGGACAGAGCTATGGCTACACCTTC | CASSLGQSYGYTF
TRBJ1-5 | TRBV12-5 | NA | TRBD1 | TGTGCTAGTGGTTTGATAGGGACAGGGGATTTCTGGCAGCCCCAGCATTTT | CASGLIGTGDFWQPQHF
TRBJ1-6 | TRBV5-1 | NA | NA | TGCGCCAGCAGCCCAGCGCAGAATTCACCCCTCCACTTT | CASSPAQNSPLHF
TRBJ2-1 | TRBV10-1 | NA | TRBD2 | TGCGCCAGCACAGCGAGCGGGGGGAATGAGCAGTTCTTC | CASTASGGNEQFF
TRBJ1-2 | TRBV19 | NA | TRBD1 | TGTGCCAGTAGTATTTCCAGGGGGACTAACTATGGCTACACCTTC | CASSISRGTNYGYTF
TRBJ2-7 | TRBV5-6 | NA | NA | TGTGCCAGCAGCTTGGGGCAGATTACCTACGAGCAGTACTTC | CASSLGQITYEQYF
TRBJ2-1 | TRBV28 | once | TRBD2 | TGTGCCAGTCAAACAGGGGCTAGCGGGAGCTACAATGAGCAGTTCTTC | CASQTGASGSYNEQFF
TRBJ1-6 | TRBV7-2 | NA | NA | TGTGCCAGCAAAGAAGACAGGCTGGGGTCTTCACCCCTCCACTTT | CASKEDRLGSSPLHF
TRBJ1-1 | TRBV11-2 | NA | NA | TGTGCCAGCAGCTTGACAGAAAACACTGAAGCTTTCTTT | CASSLTENTEAFF
TRBJ1-4 | TRBV6-6 | few | NA | TGTGCCAGCAGTCTGACAGCTCTAAAACTGTTTTTT | CASSLTALKLFF
TRBJ1-1 | TRBV9 | NA | TRBD1 | TGTGCCAGCAGTGACAACACAGGGGCCCCCTCTGAAGCTTTCTTT | CASSDNTGAPSEAFF
TRBJ2-5 | TRBV5-1 | NA | TRBD2 | TGCGCCAGCAACAGCGGGGGGGCAGCGGAGACCCAGTACTTC | CASNSGGAAETQYF
TRBJ2-1 | TRBV4-1 | NA | TRBD2 | TGCGCCAGCAGCCCCCGGGAGGGGGGTGATCAGTTCTTC | CASSPREGGDQFF
TRBJ2-2 | TRBV27 | NA | TRBD2 | TGTGCCAGCAGTTTCCAAGCGGGGGGGCCCGGGGAGCTGTTTTTT | CASSFQAGGPGELFF